These 22 T cell receptor beta chains share one sample of origin, sequenced in a study of graft-versus-host responses after intestinal transplantation. The antigens of these receptors remain unknown. The protocol was immunoSEQ multiplex PCR, while the TCRdb copy is restricted to in-frame clones and leaves out a portion. The sample lists about 92,000 clones; around nine tenths were seen once. The sequencing used unstimulated CD8+ T cells sorted from spleen or lymph node cells, collected before intestinal transplant. These receptors all come from a human donor who received an intestinal transplant.

This chain joins TRBV6-1 and TRBJ1-1; weak D call: TRBD1 (5 bases). The CDR3 totals 13 residues. The germline V gene encodes CDR1 MNHNS and CDR2 SASEGT. Trimming took 5 bases from V and 5 from J, leaving 12 bases between them. CDR3 sequence reads: CASSLGGSTEAFF. The CDR3, as DNA: TGTGCCAGCAGTCTTGGGGGATCTACTGAAGCTTTCTTT.

This chain joins TRBV7-9 and TRBJ1-4; D gene ambiguous. The V gene lost 5 bases and the J gene lost 7 bases, with 14 bases spanning the gap. Germline CDR1 SEHNR, CDR2 FQNEAQ (reference sequence). The CDR3 contains 14 residues. The CDR3 loop is CASSPAARGEKLFF. The CDR3 DNA reads as TGTGCCAGCAGCCCCGCGGCCCGGGGTGAAAAACTGTTTTTT.

CDR3 residues: CASSTGSHSYEQYF. The CDR3 nucleotides are TGTGCCAGCAGTACAGGGAGCCACTCCTACGAGCAGTACTTC. The rearrangement joins TRBV5-6 to TRBJ2-7, with a tentative D call TRBD1 (6 bases). This CDR3 has 14 amino acids. The germline gives CDR1 SGHDT, CDR2 YYEEEE. V lost 5 bases and J 0 bases, leaving 12 bases between the germline ends.

This chain uses TRBV6-1 with TRBJ2-2, with D perhaps given as TRBD1 or TRBD2 (5 bases each). Trimming cost V 5 bases and J 6 bases, with 10 bases left between them. Germline lookup yields CDR1 MNHNS and CDR2 SASEGT. The CDR3 extends over 13 amino acids. In nucleotides, the CDR3 is TGTGCCAGCAGTTGGGACGGCGCCGGGGAGCTGTTTTTT. Translated: CASSWDGAGELFF.

V usage is TRBV19 and J usage is TRBJ1-5; D perhaps matches TRBD1 (5 bases). V lost 5 bases and J lost 6, with 14 bases in between. Per germline, CDR1 LNHDA and CDR2 SQIVND (reference sequence). The CDR3 runs to 14 residues. The CDR3 DNA follows: TGTGCCAGTAGTGCGCCGGGGGGTGGTCAGCCCCAGCATTTT. Protein sequence: CASSAPGGGQPQHF.

This rearrangement joins TRBV28 to TRBJ2-3, with 11 positions matching TRBD2. V was pared by 2 bases and J by 4 bases, with 8 bases of the junction left unmatched. The CDR3 consists of 17 residues. Germline V CDR1 and CDR2: MDHEN, SYDVKM. The CDR3, as DNA: TGTGCCAGCAGTTTAGAAGCTAGCGGGAGGAGAGCAGATACGCAGTATTTT. Translated, it gives CASSLEASGRRADTQYF.

This chain joins TRBV9 and TRBJ2-3; weak D call: TRBD1 (6 bases). The germline V and J ends were trimmed by 0 bases and 6 bases, with 14 bases remaining between them. Germline CDR1 SGDLS, CDR2 YYNGEE. This CDR3 contains 15 residues. The CDR3 loop reads CASSVVGAIMDTQYF. As DNA, the CDR3 is TGTGCCAGCAGCGTAGTGGGGGCCATAATGGATACGCAGTATTTT.

The chain employs TRBV27 and TRBJ2-7; D remains ambiguous. Trimming took 5 bases from V and 5 from J, leaving 13 bases between them. The CDR3 runs to 13 residues. The V gene's germline CDR1 is MNHEY and CDR2 SMNVEV (reference sequence). This chain's CDR3 is CASSEFGLHEQYF. Here the CDR3 DNA reads TGTGCCAGCAGTGAGTTCGGGTTACACGAGCAGTACTTC.

The gene calls are TRBV5-4 and TRBJ2-3; D is perhaps TRBD1 (5 bases). This CDR3 region has 13 residues. V dropped 9 bases and J dropped 3 bases, with 14 bases sitting between them. CDR1 is SGHNT, CDR2 YYREEE, per germline (reference sequence). The CDR3 nucleotides are TGTGCCATCGAGAGACAGAATACAGATACGCAGTATTTT. Translating gives CAIERQNTDTQYF.

The chain employs TRBV9 and TRBJ2-3, with D perhaps TRBD1 or TRBD2 (5 bases each). The CDR3 has 13 residues. The V and J ends lost 3 bases and 1 base respectively, with 6 bases between them. Germline V gives CDR1 SGDLS, CDR2 YYNGEE. The CDR3 is CASSGDGTDTQYF. CDR3 in DNA: TGTGCCAGCAGCGGGGACGGCACAGATACGCAGTATTTT.

The chain couples TRBV11-2 to TRBJ1-5, with D unresolved. The CDR3 runs 13 residues. Per the germline V gene, CDR1 is SGHAT and CDR2 is FQNNGV. Trimming pared 5 bases from V and 7 bases from J, leaving 12 bases between. The CDR3: CASSRLPFQPQHF. DNA for the CDR3: TGTGCCAGCAGCCGACTACCCTTCCAGCCCCAGCATTTT.

This chain uses TRBV6-4 with TRBJ1-1; D is unresolved. Per germline, CDR1 MRHNA and CDR2 SNTAGT. Trimming shortened V by 2 bases and J by 2 bases, and 6 bases separated the two germline ends. The CDR3 has 13 residues. For the CDR3, the DNA is TGTGCCAGCAGTGACCAGAGAAACACTGAAGCTTTCTTT. Translated, it gives CASSDQRNTEAFF.

The chain is built from TRBV29-1 and TRBJ2-7, with D perhaps assigned TRBD1 or TRBD2 (5 bases each). Germline CDR1 is SQVTM and CDR2 is ANQGSEA. The CDR3 length is 12 residues. V lost 6 bases and J lost 4, with 13 bases in between. The CDR3 is CSVTTEGYEQYF. The CDR3 coding sequence is TGCAGCGTGACGACCGAGGGGTACGAGCAGTACTTC.

This rearrangement joins TRBV18 to TRBJ2-1; the match to TRBD2 covers 8 bases. This CDR3 has 13 residues. Trimming at V came to 8 bases and at J to 6 bases, leaving 6 bases not matched to a gene. Germline lookup yields CDR1 KGHSH and CDR2 LQKENI. The CDR3 reads CASATGGGNEQFF. CDR3 nucleotide sequence: TGTGCCAGCGCGACGGGGGGGGGCAATGAGCAGTTCTTC.

This clone was seen only once. V and J are TRBV1 and TRBJ1-6; TRBD1 is the table's D call and was not checked against the DNA. TRBV1 is noted as a pseudogene. The CDR3 runs 14 residues. The chain's CDR3 is CTSTPDRGSSPLHF. The DNA of the CDR3 is TGCACCAGCACCCCGGACAGGGGTAGTTCACCCCTCCACTTT.

The J gene is TRBJ2-3, the V gene TRBV2; 10 nucleotides align to TRBD2. This CDR3 is 19 amino acids long. V gave up 6 bases and J gave up 0 bases; unmatched junction bases: 15. The germline V gene encodes CDR1 SNHLY and CDR2 FYNNEI. CDR3 amino acids: CASRGTLAGVELSTDTQYF. The CDR3 DNA reads as TGTGCCAGCAGGGGGACTCTAGCGGGGGTCGAACTAAGCACAGATACGCAGTATTTT.

This clone was observed a single time. The V call is TRBV4-1, the J call TRBJ2-1; a weak D match, TRBD2 (6 bases). The germline gives CDR1 MGHRA, CDR2 YSYEKL. V lost 7 bases and J 5 bases, leaving 12 bases between the germline ends. This CDR3 is built from 13 residues. CDR3 in DNA: TGCGCCAGCAAGAGGGACTCAAACAATGAGCAGTTCTTC. Translating gives CASKRDSNNEQFF.

The CDR3 protein is CASSQDPEAYEQYF. CDR3 DNA: TGCGCCAGCAGCCAAGATCCAGAAGCCTACGAGCAGTACTTC. V gene TRBV4-1 combines with J gene TRBJ2-7; D is unresolved. Germline CDR1 and CDR2: MGHRA and YSYEKL. The CDR3 contains 14 residues. Between the trimmed V and J ends, which lost 0 bases and 2 bases, there was a span of 8 bases.

The rearrangement links TRBV13 to TRBJ2-5; the D is unclear. From germline, CDR1 is PRHDT and CDR2 FYEKMQ (reference sequence). The CDR3 spans 12 residues. The ends were cut back, 3 bases at V and 2 bases at J, with 4 bases in the middle. For the CDR3, the DNA is TGTGCCAGCAGCTTGACACAAGAGACCCAGTACTTC. Protein product: CASSLTQETQYF.

Here the CDR3 reads CASSLWGGSSNQPQHF. The CDR3 nucleotides are TGTGCCAGCAGTTTATGGGGGGGGTCTAGCAATCAGCCCCAGCATTTT. V usage is TRBV27 and J usage is TRBJ1-5; D may be TRBD1 (5 bases). CDR3 length equals 16 residues. Germline CDR1 MNHEY, CDR2 SMNVEV (reference sequence). Trimming took off 1 base at V and 0 bases at J, with 10 bases between the two ends.

This sequence joins TRBV9 and TRBJ2-1, with TRBD2 matching 8 bases. The CDR3 runs to 18 residues. The V gene end was trimmed by 3 bases and the J gene end by 5 bases; junction bases not matched to a gene: 16. Germline values: CDR1 SGDLS, CDR2 YYNGEE. The CDR3 loop reads CASSENPGTAGGDNEQFF. Written as DNA, the CDR3 is TGTGCCAGCAGCGAGAACCCCGGGACTGCGGGAGGCGACAATGAGCAGTTCTTC.

The chain uses TRBV11-2 and TRBJ2-2; D possibly matches TRBD1 or TRBD2 (6 bases each). CDR1 SGHAT and CDR2 FQNNGV come from the germline V gene. V lost 7 bases, J lost 5 bases, and 17 bases lay in between. CDR3 length: 15 amino acids. CDR3 in amino acids: CASTGGHSTTGELFF. The CDR3, as DNA: TGTGCCAGCACCGGGGGACACTCAACGACCGGGGAGCTGTTTTTT.